This passage covers 27 T cell receptor beta chains from one sample sequenced in a study of cytomegalovirus exposure and HLA in healthy donors. Researchers ran the PCR with 60 Vbeta and 13 Jbeta primers. Repertoires were generated with immunoSEQ multiplex PCR, while TCRdb's copy carries only in-frame clones and drops some. This sample has approximately 160,000 clones, with approximately 80% found just once. Sequencing input: PBMCs. These receptors originate from a woman aged 25 to 39 in good health and CMV-seronegative.

This chain links TRBV7-2 with TRBJ2-2; tentative D call: TRBD2 (6 bases). The length of the CDR3 is 18 residues. The germline V and J ends were trimmed by 3 bases and 4 bases, with 21 bases remaining between them. Germline CDR1 is SGHTA and CDR2 is FQGNSA. The CDR3 sequence is CASSFLRKGRLGTGELFF. CDR3 nucleotide sequence: TGTGCCAGCAGCTTCCTTCGTAAGGGGAGGTTGGGCACCGGGGAGCTGTTTTTT.

This clone has a single count. The V gene is TRBV5-1, the J gene TRBJ2-2; TRBD2 matches 9 bases. The ends lost 1 base at V and 4 bases at J; junction bases unmatched: 5. The CDR3 is 16 amino acids. The germline V gene encodes CDR1 SGHRS and CDR2 YFSETQ. CDR3 sequence (DNA): TGCGCCAGCAGCTTGTCTAGCGGGGTAATCACCGGGGAGCTGTTTTTT. Amino acids: CASSLSSGVITGELFF.

As regards this clone: Other DNA sequences of this sample code for an identical CDR3. This sequence joins TRBV5-1 and TRBJ2-5; TRBD2 matches 11 bases. Germline values: CDR1 SGHRS, CDR2 YFSETQ. V shed 2 bases and J 1 base; nucleotides not matched to a gene: 1. There are 15 residues in the CDR3. In DNA, the CDR3 is TGCGCCAGCAGCTTTCTAGCGGGGGGCCAAGAGACCCAGTACTTC. Translated, it gives CASSFLAGGQETQYF.

This clone appeared a few times. The chain employs TRBV29-1 and TRBJ2-1; D gene ambiguous. The CDR3 totals 10 residues. V gave up 6 bases and J gave up 5 bases, with 5 bases separating them. Germline CDR1 and CDR2: SQVTM and ANQGSEA. The CDR3 reads CSVVDNEQFF. The CDR3 DNA reads TGCAGCGTCGTAGACAATGAGCAGTTCTTC.

This chain uses TRBV30 with TRBJ1-1; perhaps TRBD1 as D (6 bases). Germline assignment: CDR1 GTSNPN and CDR2 SVGIG (reference sequence). CDR3 length equals 14 residues. Trimming shortened V by 5 bases and J by 2 bases, and 15 bases separated the two germline ends. CDR3 protein: CAWSLRGGNTEAFF. The CDR3 bases are TGTGCCTGGTCGTTAAGAGGGGGTAACACTGAAGCTTTCTTT.

This clone was counted once. The V call is TRBV5-4, the J call TRBJ2-7; 7 bases map to TRBD1. This CDR3 region has 13 residues. J was trimmed by 0 bases and V by 4 bases; bases with no gene match: 1. Germline V gives CDR1 SGHNT, CDR2 YYREEE (reference sequence). CDR3: CASSGDSSYEQYF. CDR3 bases: TGTGCCAGCAGCGGGGACAGCTCCTACGAGCAGTACTTC.

This clone was seen more than once but under ten times. J is TRBJ2-1 and V is TRBV7-3; TRBD2 agrees at 15 bases. The CDR3 is 18 amino acids. J gave up 0 bases and V 4 bases, and 4 bases lay outside the gene matches. CDR1 is SGHTA, CDR2 FQGTGA, per germline. The CDR3 sequence: CASSYGLAGGSSYNEQFF. The CDR3 region has the DNA TGTGCCAGCAGCTATGGACTAGCGGGGGGGAGCTCCTACAATGAGCAGTTCTTC.

This clone occurred a few times. The chain is built from TRBV4-1 and TRBJ2-7, with 14 positions matching TRBD2. CDR1 MGHRA and CDR2 YSYEKL come from the germline V gene. V was pared by 2 bases and J by 4 bases, with 13 bases of the junction left unmatched. This CDR3 comprises 19 residues. CDR3 amino acids: CASSQYQFGTSGRSYEQYF. The CDR3 region has the DNA TGCGCCAGCAGCCAATACCAGTTTGGGACTAGCGGGAGATCTTACGAGCAGTACTTC.

The V and J genes are TRBV6-1 and TRBJ1-1, with D tentatively TRBD1 (6 bases). V was trimmed by 3 bases and J by 4 bases, leaving 12 bases between them. Germline V lookup: CDR1 MNHNS, CDR2 SASEGT. The CDR3 has 14 amino acids. The CDR3 DNA follows: TGTGCCAGCAGTGACAGGGGCACCCGCACTGAAGCTTTCTTT. Amino acid sequence: CASSDRGTRTEAFF.

The rearrangement joins TRBV30 to TRBJ1-1, with D possibly matching TRBD1 (6 bases). V was trimmed by 0 bases and J by 3 bases, leaving 14 bases between them. This CDR3 has 15 amino acids. Germline lookup yields CDR1 GTSNPN and CDR2 SVGIG (reference sequence). CDR3 bases: TGTGCCTGGAGTGTACTCGCGGGGGCGGACACTGAAGCTTTCTTT. Translation: CAWSVLAGADTEAFF. Filled out from reference TRBV30 and TRBJ1-1, the complete variable domain reads SQTIHQWPATLVQPVGSPLSLECTVEGTSNPNLYWYRQAAGRGLQLLFYSVGIGQISSEVPQNLSASRPQDRQFILSSKKLLLSDSGFYLCAWSVLAGADTEAFFGQGTRLTVV.

The J gene is TRBJ1-3, the V gene TRBV7-8; D uncertain. Germline V lookup: CDR1 SGHVS, CDR2 FQNEAQ. The CDR3 length is 16 residues. The ends were cut back, 3 bases at V and 2 bases at J, with 14 bases in the middle. The DNA of the CDR3 is TGTGCCAGCAGCTTGAGGGATTTACGGCCTGGAAACACCATATATTTT. Its protein product is CASSLRDLRPGNTIYF.

The genes are TRBV15 and TRBJ2-3, with 9 bases matching TRBD1. V lost 1 base to trimming and J lost 4 bases; unmatched junction nucleotides: 6. Germline CDR1 is LNHNV and CDR2 is YYDKDF (reference sequence). This CDR3 has 16 amino acids. CDR3 bases: TGTGCCACCAGCAGAGCTCCGGGACAGGGTGCAGATACGCAGTATTTT. Its translation: CATSRAPGQGADTQYF.

This chain uses TRBV7-2 with TRBJ2-1; 7 bases are a match to TRBD1. Trimming removed 2 bases from V and 2 bases from J; junction bases left unmatched: 3. The CDR3 sequence is 15 residues long. CDR1 SGHTA and CDR2 FQGNSA come from the germline V gene. In nucleotides, the CDR3 is TGTGCCAGCAGCTTATTGACAGGGACCTACAATGAGCAGTTCTTC. Translation: CASSLLTGTYNEQFF.

V usage is TRBV5-1 and J usage is TRBJ2-5, with 7 bases aligning to TRBD1. The last part of the DNA fits TRBJ2-7 better; the J call may be wrong. Germline CDR1 reads SGHRS; CDR2 reads YFSETQ. The CDR3 extends over 14 amino acids. This CDR3 is CASSPRQGTYEQYF. The DNA for the CDR3 is TGCGCCAGCAGCCCCCGACAGGGTACGTACGAGCAGTACTTC.

V is TRBV11-2 and J is TRBJ1-1; 10 nucleotides agree with TRBD1. Germline-derived CDR1 and CDR2 are SGHAT and FQNNGV. The junction had 10 bases not matched to a gene; V was cut back by 5 bases and J by 10 bases. CDR3 length: 14 amino acids. The CDR3 region is CASSQGQGSGGAFF. The CDR3 nucleotides are TGTGCCAGCAGCCAGGGACAGGGGTCAGGGGGAGCTTTCTTT.

With respect to this clone: One end of the junction fails to match germline, which may point to a read error. The chain has TRBV9 and TRBJ1-2; D is perhaps TRBD1 (5 bases). Germline assignment: CDR1 SGDLS and CDR2 YYNGEE. CDR3 length equals 15 residues. The CDR3 loop reads CASSSGGEASYGYPF. CDR3 coding DNA: TGTGCCAGCAGCTCCGGAGGGGAAGCTAGCTATGGCTACCCCTTC.

The CDR3: CASSLPLGQGPNYGYTF. CDR3 coding DNA: TGTGCCAGCTCCCTCCCGCTGGGACAGGGTCCTAACTATGGCTACACCTTC. The chain carries TRBV18 and TRBJ1-2, with 9 bases identical to TRBD1. This CDR3 comprises 17 residues. Germline V gene sequence: CDR1 KGHSH, CDR2 LQKENI. V gave up 6 bases and J gave up 0 bases; unmatched junction bases: 11.

Concerning this clone itself: One end of the junction is discordant with germline, which a read error may explain. In the same sample, other DNA sequences code for this CDR3. This sequence joins TRBV25-1 and TRBJ1-3, with D possibly matching TRBD1 (5 bases). Germline-derived CDR1 and CDR2 are MGHDK and SYGVNS. This CDR3 has 16 residues. Written as DNA, the CDR3 is TGTGCCAGCAGTGAACCCAAAAGGGGAAGTGGAAACACCATATATTTC. The encoded protein is CASSEPKRGSGNTIYF.

This clone came up once. The CDR3: CASNPAGKGNSPLHF. In DNA form, the CDR3 reads TGTGCCAGCAACCCCGCAGGGAAGGGGAATTCACCCCTCCACTTT. The chain couples TRBV6-1 to TRBJ1-6, with D maybe TRBD1 (5 bases). Between the trimmed V and J ends, which lost 7 bases and 7 bases, there was a span of 17 bases. This CDR3 is built from 15 residues. Germline lookup yields CDR1 MNHNS and CDR2 SASEGT.

This rearrangement joins TRBV10-3 to TRBJ2-5; 8 positions agree with TRBD1. This CDR3 spans 14 amino acids. Germline-derived CDR1 and CDR2 are ENHRY and SYGVKD. V lost 2 bases and J lost 4; bases outside the gene matches: 3. The CDR3 sequence is CAISEGTGGETQYF. The CDR3 DNA sequence: TGTGCCATCAGTGAGGGAACAGGGGGAGAGACCCAGTACTTC.

This rearrangement joins TRBV6-5 to TRBJ1-1; no clear D gene. Trimming stripped 6 bases from V and 0 bases from J, with 11 bases between. Germline V lookup: CDR1 MNHEY, CDR2 SVGAGI. The CDR3 has 14 amino acids. The CDR3 sequence is CASRRVNVNTEAFF. The CDR3 coding sequence is TGTGCCAGCAGGCGGGTCAACGTGAACACTGAAGCTTTCTTT.

The rearrangement links TRBV6-1 to TRBJ1-1, with a weak D call TRBD1 (6 bases). V was trimmed by 2 bases and J by 4 bases, leaving 20 bases between them. This CDR3 is built from 17 residues. Per germline, CDR1 MNHNS and CDR2 SASEGT. The CDR3 nucleotides read TGTGCCAGCAGTGAATTCTTTAGGGGGTCGCGCGGCACTGAAGCTTTCTTT. It is translated as CASSEFFRGSRGTEAFF.

This sequence joins TRBV27 and TRBJ1-5, with 7 bases lining up with TRBD1. CDR1 is MNHEY and CDR2 is SMNVEV in the germline V gene (reference sequence). The CDR3 runs 15 residues. V lost 4 bases and J lost 5; bases outside the gene matches: 8. CDR3 loop: CASSSRQGADQPQHF. CDR3 DNA sequence: TGTGCCAGCAGTTCCCGACAGGGCGCGGATCAGCCCCAGCATTTT.

Points on this clone: The same CDR3 can be traced to other DNA sequences in this sample. V usage is TRBV6-5 and J usage is TRBJ1-1; D is possibly TRBD1 (5 bases). Trimming removed 5 bases from V and 1 base from J, with 8 bases in between. The CDR3 is 13 residues long. The germline V gene has CDR1 MNHEY and CDR2 SVGAGI. This CDR3 reads CASSPTGNTEAFF. The CDR3 DNA reads TGTGCCAGCAGTCCCACAGGGAACACTGAAGCTTTCTTT.

This chain links TRBV19 with TRBJ1-4; D call uncertain. Germline V gene lookup returns CDR1 LNHDA and CDR2 SQIVND (reference sequence). V lost 5 bases, J lost 8 bases, and 12 bases lay in between. The CDR3 runs 13 residues. For the CDR3, the DNA is TGTGCCAGTAGTCCCGACATTCGAGAAAAACTGTTTTTT. It is translated as CASSPDIREKLFF.

This sequence joins TRBV4-1 and TRBJ2-5; possibly TRBD2 for D (5 bases). CDR1 is MGHRA, CDR2 YSYEKL, per germline. Between the trimmed V and J ends, which lost 0 bases and 5 bases, there was a span of 16 bases. This CDR3 region has 16 residues. The CDR3 sequence is CASSQDPVTRVETQYF. The CDR3 DNA is TGCGCCAGCAGCCAAGATCCGGTCACTAGGGTGGAGACCCAGTACTTC.

This chain connects TRBV11-2 to TRBJ1-1, with D uncertain. V lost 3 bases, J lost 3 bases, and 5 bases lay in between. Germline V lookup: CDR1 SGHAT, CDR2 FQNNGV. This CDR3 region has 12 residues. The CDR3 protein is CASSLRHTEAFF. CDR3 DNA: TGTGCCAGCAGCTTGAGGCACACTGAAGCTTTCTTT.